A selection of T cell receptor beta chains follows, all from one sample in a study of cytomegalovirus exposure and HLA in healthy donors. Here immunoSEQ multiplex PCR was the method, and the copy in TCRdb shows in-frame clones only, minus some. In the table there are 150,000 to 180,000 clones, more than 60% of which are singletons. What was sequenced was PBMCs. Every receptor here comes from a woman in her forties in good health and CMV-seronegative. The CDR3 runs from the conserved cysteine through the conserved F or W. The D gene is left open where the match is weak. Only part of the rows carry a size: once, few, many, or a class if the clone is expanded.

TRBJ2-3,TRBV10-3,.,.,14,CAISERTSTDTQYF,TGTGCCATCAGTGAACGTACAAGCACAGATACGCAGTATTTT
TRBJ1-1,TRBV28,.,.,16,CASSLPVGGVGTEAFF,TGTGCCAGCAGTCTACCCGTCGGGGGGGTAGGGACTGAAGCTTTCTTT
TRBJ1-1,TRBV5-4,.,TRBD1,17,CASSFIAGQGAGTEAFF,TGTGCCAGCAGCTTTATTGCGGGACAGGGGGCGGGCACTGAAGCTTTCTTT
TRBJ2-5,TRBV5-8,.,TRBD1,14,CASSPRTGTETQYF,TGTGCCAGCAGCCCCAGGACAGGGACGGAGACCCAGTACTTC
TRBJ1-5,TRBV7-9,.,TRBD1,14,CASSATGANQPQHF,TGTGCCAGCAGCGCCACAGGGGCGAATCAGCCCCAGCATTTT
TRBJ1-1,TRBV6-1,few,.,14,CASSVEGKRTVAFF,TGTGCCAGCAGTGTCGAGGGTAAGCGAACGGTAGCTTTCTTT
TRBJ2-5,TRBV28,once,.,14,CASSLGGPPETQYF,TGTGCCAGCAGTTTAGGGGGCCCCCCAGAGACCCAGTACTTC
TRBJ1-1,TRBV18,few,TRBD1,17,CASSRGTGEGLGTEAFF,TGTGCCAGCTCACGGGGGACAGGGGAAGGACTAGGCACTGAAGCTTTCTTT
TRBJ1-2,TRBV19,.,.,14,CASSRGTGHRGYTF,TGTGCCAGTAGTAGGGGGACGGGACATCGTGGCTACACCTTC
TRBJ2-5,TRBV30,few,.,14,CAWSVGLAGETQYF,TGTGCCTGGAGTGTAGGGCTAGCCGGTGAGACCCAGTACTTC
TRBJ2-7,TRBV11-3,.,.,14,CASSLVSQAGEQYF,TGTGCCAGCAGCTTAGTATCACAGGCTGGCGAGCAGTACTTC
TRBJ2-2,TRBV7-6,.,.,12,CASSLRAGELFF,TGTGCCAGCAGCTTAAGAGCCGGGGAGCTGTTTTTT
TRBJ1-2,TRBV10-3,.,.,14,CAISGGDTNYGYTF,TGTGCCATCAGTGGGGGGGATACTAACTATGGCTACACCTTC
TRBJ2-7,TRBV2,.,.,18,CASSGLMPGQPRSYEQYF,TGTGCCAGCAGTGGATTAATGCCAGGACAGCCCCGCTCCTACGAGCAGTACTTC
TRBJ2-3,TRBV7-7,.,TRBD1,14,CASSPTGGADTQYF,TGTGCTAGCAGTCCGACAGGGGGTGCAGATACGCAGTATTTT
TRBJ1-1,TRBV4-1,.,.,17,CASSQDRGGIGGTEAFF,TGCGCCAGCAGCCAAGATCGGGGAGGGATTGGGGGCACTGAAGCTTTCTTT